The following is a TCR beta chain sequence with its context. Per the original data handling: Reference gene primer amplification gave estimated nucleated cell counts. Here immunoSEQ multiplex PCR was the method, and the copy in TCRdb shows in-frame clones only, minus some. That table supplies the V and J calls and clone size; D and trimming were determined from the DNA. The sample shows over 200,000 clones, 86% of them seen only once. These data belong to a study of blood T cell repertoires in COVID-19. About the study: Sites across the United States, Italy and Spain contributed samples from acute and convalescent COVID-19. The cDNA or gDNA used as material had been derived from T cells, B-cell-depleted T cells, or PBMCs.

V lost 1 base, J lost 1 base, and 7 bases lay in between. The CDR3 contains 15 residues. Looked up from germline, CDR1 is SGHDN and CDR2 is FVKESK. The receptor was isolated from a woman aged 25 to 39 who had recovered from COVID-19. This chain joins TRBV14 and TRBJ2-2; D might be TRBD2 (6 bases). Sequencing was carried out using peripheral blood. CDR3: CASSQAGGNTGELFF. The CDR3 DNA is TGTGCCAGCAGCCAAGCCGGGGGGAACACCGGGGAGCTGTTTTTT.